This TCR beta chain was sequenced for a study of Graves' ophthalmopathy and Graves' hyperthyroidism. Study-level points and caveats: A model built from 13 signatures distinguished ophthalmopathy from stable hyperthyroidism with about 86% sensitivity and 81.08% specificity.

The authors amplified TCR beta CDR3 regions, and they did so from RNA transcripts for repertoire sequencing. Amplification began with first-round RT-PCR using HTBI primers, then second-round multiplex PCR was performed. TCRdb itself ran the multiplex PCR reads through MiXCR, one entry per CDR3 protein. The table has 400,000 or so distinct CDR3 sequences, about a sixth seen once. In its sample, this clonotype was seen many times. Its antigen is as yet unknown. It was on clinical symptoms, serum thyroxine, TRAb, thyroid ultrasound and orbital computed tomography that diagnosis relied. Someone took the PBMCs out of 10 ml of fresh peripheral blood. This CDR3 has 15 amino acids. Per the germline V gene, CDR1 is MNHEY and CDR2 is SVGAGI. V lost 2 bases to trimming and J lost 1 base, with 8 bases between them.

This TCR was recovered from an adult woman with stable Graves' hyperthyroidism. The chain couples TRBV6-5 to TRBJ2-2; tentatively, D is TRBD1 (6 bases). Sequencing was carried out using peripheral blood. The CDR3 reads CASSYQGLNTGELFF. CDR3 bases: TGTGCCAGCAGTTACCAGGGGTTGAACACCGGGGAGCTGTTTTTT.